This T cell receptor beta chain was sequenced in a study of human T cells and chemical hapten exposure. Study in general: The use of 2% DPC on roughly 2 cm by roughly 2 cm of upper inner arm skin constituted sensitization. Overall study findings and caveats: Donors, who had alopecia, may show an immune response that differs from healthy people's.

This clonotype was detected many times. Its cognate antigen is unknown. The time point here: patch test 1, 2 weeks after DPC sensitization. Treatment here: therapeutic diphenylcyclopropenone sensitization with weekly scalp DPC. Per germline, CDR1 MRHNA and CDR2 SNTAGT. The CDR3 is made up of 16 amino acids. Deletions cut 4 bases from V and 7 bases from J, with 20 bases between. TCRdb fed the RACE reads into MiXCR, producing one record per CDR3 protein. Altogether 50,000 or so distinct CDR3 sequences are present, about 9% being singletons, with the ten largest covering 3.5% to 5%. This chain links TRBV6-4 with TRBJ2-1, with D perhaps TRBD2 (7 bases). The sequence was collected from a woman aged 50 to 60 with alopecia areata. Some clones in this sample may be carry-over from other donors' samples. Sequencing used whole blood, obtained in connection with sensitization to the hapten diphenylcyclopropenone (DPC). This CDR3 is CASSAGGGGSINEQFF. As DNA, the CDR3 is TGTGCCAGCAGTGCGGGGGGCGGAGGTAGCATTAATGAGCAGTTCTTC.